This T cell receptor (beta chain) was identified in a study of Graves' ophthalmopathy and Graves' hyperthyroidism. V dropped 0 bases and J dropped 4 bases, with 17 bases sitting between them. This CDR3 contains 16 residues. CDR1 and CDR2 from the germline V gene are SGDLS and YYNGEE. RNA served as the template for amplifying TCR beta CDR3 regions. Scientists carried out first-round RT-PCR using HTBI primers and then a second-round multiplex PCR. Via MiXCR, TCRdb re-called the multiplex PCR reads, giving one row per CDR3 protein. The sample lists just over 600,000 distinct CDR3 sequences, 22% seen once, with around 6.9% in the top ten. This clonotype showed up many times.

The TCR sequence derives from a woman under 30 with stable Graves' hyperthyroidism. Some clones in this sample may be carry-over from other donors' samples. The sequencing sample was made of peripheral blood. The rearrangement links TRBV9 to TRBJ2-7; D may be TRBD2 (5 bases). The CDR3 nucleotides read TGTGCCAGCAGCGTAGTGGGTAGCGTAGAGCTTTACGAGCAGTACTTC. Translating it yields CASSVVGSVELYEQYF.